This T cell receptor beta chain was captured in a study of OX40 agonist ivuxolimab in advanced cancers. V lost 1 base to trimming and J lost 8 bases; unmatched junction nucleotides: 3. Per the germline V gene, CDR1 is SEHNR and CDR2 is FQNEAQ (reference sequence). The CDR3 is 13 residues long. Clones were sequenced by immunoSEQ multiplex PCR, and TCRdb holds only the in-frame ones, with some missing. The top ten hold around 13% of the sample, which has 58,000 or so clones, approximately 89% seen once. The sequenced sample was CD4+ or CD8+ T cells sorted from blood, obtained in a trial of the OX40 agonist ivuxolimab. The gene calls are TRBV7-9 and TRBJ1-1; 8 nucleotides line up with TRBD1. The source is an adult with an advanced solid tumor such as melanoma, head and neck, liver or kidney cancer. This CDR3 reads CASSLGAGGEAFF. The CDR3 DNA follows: TGTGCCAGCAGCTTAGGGGCAGGGGGCGAAGCTTTCTTT.